A single T cell receptor beta chain is shown here with its context. This entry comes from a study of T cell repertoires in ileal Crohn's disease. This CDR3 spans 14 amino acids. Germline V gene sequence: CDR1 SGHNT, CDR2 YENEEA. V lost 3 bases to trimming and J lost 1 base, with 8 bases between them. Sequenced by immunoSEQ multiplex PCR; TCRdb stores in-frame clones only, minus some. Of about 8,400 clones listed, 70% to 90% were seen once; the top ten hold over 10%. Sequencing was done on a sample of ileal tissue. This receptor was taken from an adult with Crohn's disease. The chain employs TRBV11-3 and TRBJ2-3; D is undetermined. The CDR3, as DNA: TGTGCCAGCAGCTTGGATTGGGGCACAGATACGCAGTATTTT. Amino acid sequence: CASSLDWGTDTQYF.